The 14 T cell receptor beta chains below come from one sample, sequenced in a study of CD8+CD57+ T cells in acquired aplastic anemia. CD8+CD57+ cell expansion had been shown by flow cytometry in patients chosen for sequencing. For CDR3 and TCR beta VDJ profiling, genomic DNA was the template used. TCRdb ran MiXCR on the reads and lists one entry per CDR3 protein. The table lists over 150,000 distinct CDR3 sequences, about 44% of them singletons, with approximately 12% in the top ten. Specimen: sorted CD4+, CD8+, or CD8+CD57+ T cells (not recorded which) from PBMCs. Every receptor here comes from a human donor with aplastic anemia.

This clonotype has ten or more counts. V gene TRBV19 combines with J gene TRBJ1-5, with a weak D call TRBD1 (5 bases). The CDR3 sequence is 14 residues long. Germline V gene lookup returns CDR1 LNHDA and CDR2 SQIVND (reference sequence). V was trimmed by 3 bases and J by 3 bases, leaving 9 bases between them. The CDR3 protein is CASSMGRLNQPQHF. CDR3 sequence (DNA): TGTGCCAGTAGTATGGGACGGCTCAATCAGCCCCAGCATTTT.

Many counts were recorded for this clonotype. The chain employs TRBV7-2 and TRBJ2-5; D is undetermined. The germline V and J ends were trimmed by 5 bases and 3 bases, with 13 bases remaining between them. Germline assignment: CDR1 SGHTA and CDR2 FQGNSA. This CDR3 is built from 14 residues. CDR3 nucleotides: TGTGCCAGCAGCCCAGCCCTGAGGAAAGAGACCCAGTACTTC. Translating it yields CASSPALRKETQYF.

V gene TRBV2 combines with J gene TRBJ2-7; weak D call: TRBD1 (5 bases). The germline V gene has CDR1 SNHLY and CDR2 FYNNEI. The CDR3 has 13 amino acids. V lost 4 bases, J lost 3 bases, and 10 bases lay in between. CDR3: CASSVRQFYEQYF. CDR3 in DNA: TGTGCCAGCAGTGTGAGACAGTTCTACGAGCAGTACTTC. Supplemented by reference TRBV2 and TRBJ2-7, the full variable domain reads EPEVTQTPSHQVTQMGQEVILRCVPISNHLYFYWYRQILGQKVEFLVSFYNNEISEKSEIFDDQFSVERPDGSNFTLKIRSTKLEDSAMYFCASSVRQFYEQYFGPGTRLTVT.

Comments on this clonotype: Mismatch with germline at one junction end may stem from a read error. The chain recombines TRBV11-1 with TRBJ2-7; 8 bases are a match to TRBD1. The CDR3 spans 16 residues. In germline, CDR1 is SGHAT, CDR2 FQDESV (reference sequence). The CDR3 sequence is CASGFPGQGRSYEQYF. DNA for the CDR3: TGTGCCAGCGGCTTCCCTGGACAGGGCAGATCCTACGAGCAGTACTTC. The whole variable domain, filled in from reference TRBV11-1 and TRBJ2-7, reads EAEVAQSPRYKITEKSQAVAFWCDPISGHATLYWYRQILGQGPELLVQFQDESVVDDSQLPKDRFSAERLKGVDSTLKIQPAELGDSAMYLCASGFPGQGRSYEQYFGPGTRLTVT.

The CDR3 spells CASSLAHPYEQYF. The CDR3 nucleotides are TGTGCCAGCAGCTTAGCTCACCCCTACGAGCAGTACTTC. The chain couples TRBV7-9 to TRBJ2-7; D is unclear. The CDR3 has 13 residues. Germline V lookup: CDR1 SEHNR, CDR2 FQNEAQ (reference sequence). The V end was cut by 0 bases, the J end by 2 bases, with 5 bases between.

Notes on this clonotype: An end of the junction differs from the germline gene, which may be a read error. This chain uses TRBV10-3 with TRBJ2-5; D gene unclear. The CDR3 sequence is 13 residues long. Germline V gene sequence: CDR1 ENHRY, CDR2 SYGVKD. CDR3 coding DNA: TGTGCCATCGGCGGTCAGCAAAAAGAGAACCAGTACTTC. Protein: CAIGGQQKENQYF.

The chain has TRBV6-7 and TRBJ1-3; no firm D call. TRBV6-7 is known as an ORF, though its function is uncertain. Trimming left V 7 bases short and J 0 bases short, with 13 bases between. This CDR3 contains 15 residues. The CDR3 is CASTVEPSSGNTIYF. The CDR3, as DNA: TGTGCCAGCACCGTGGAACCCTCCTCTGGAAACACCATATATTTT.

To note about this clonotype: A much larger clone lies a single base off, so this may be a read error. The gene calls are TRBV7-2 and TRBJ2-7; D call uncertain. Germline assignment: CDR1 SGHTA and CDR2 FQGNSA. The CDR3 loop spans 16 amino acids. The CDR3 protein is CASSISLMSRSYGQYF. In nucleotides, the CDR3 is TGTGCCAGCAGCATTAGCCTTATGTCGCGCTCCTACGGGCAGTACTTC. The entire variable domain, with the rest obtained from reference TRBV7-2 and TRBJ2-7, is as follows: GAGVSQSPSNKVTEKGKDVELRCDPISGHTALYWYRQSLGQGLEFLIYFQGNSAPDKSGLPSDRFSAERTGGSVSTLTIQRTQQEDSAVYLCASSISLMSRSYGQYFGPGTRLTVT.

This clonotype was observed many times. The rearrangement links TRBV6-1 to TRBJ2-7, with a possible D match to TRBD1 (6 bases). V was shortened by 8 bases and J by 3 bases, with 8 bases between the two germline ends. Germline V gene data show CDR1 as MNHNS and CDR2 as SASEGT. The CDR3 spans 11 residues. CDR3 residues: CASGGVYEQYF. CDR3 DNA: TGTGCCAGCGGGGGCGTCTACGAGCAGTACTTC.

The CDR3 sequence: CSAPRDGLGETQYF. The CDR3 DNA is TGCAGTGCCCCCCGGGACGGTCTTGGAGAGACCCAGTACTTC. This sequence joins TRBV20-1 and TRBJ2-5; either TRBD1 or TRBD2 may fit D (5 bases each). V lost 6 bases to trimming and J lost 4 bases, with 18 bases between them. The CDR3 covers 14 residues. CDR1 and CDR2 from the germline V gene are DFQATT and SNEGSKA (reference sequence).

This clonotype was counted at least ten times. The rearrangement links TRBV3-1 to TRBJ1-6; D remains unclear. CDR1 is LGHDT and CDR2 is YNNKEL in the germline V gene (reference sequence). The length of the CDR3 is 15 residues. Trimming took off 3 bases at V and 8 bases at J, with 14 bases between the two ends. CDR3 nucleotides: TGTGCCAGCAGCCACGGGCCTCGTCGGGATTCACCCCTCCACTTT. Its translation is CASSHGPRRDSPLHF.

V gene TRBV19 combines with J gene TRBJ2-5, with a weak D call TRBD1 (5 bases). Germline V CDR1 and CDR2: LNHDA, SQIVND (reference sequence). The CDR3 spans 14 residues. Trimming left V 5 bases short and J 5 bases short, with 15 bases between. CDR3 bases: TGTGCCAGTAGTGTAGGTCAGGGTTATGAGACCCAGTACTTC. This encodes CASSVGQGYETQYF.

This clonotype was observed many times. The rearrangement joins TRBV5-5 to TRBJ1-5; D is unclear. V was trimmed by 0 bases and J by 6 bases, leaving 13 bases between them. CDR3 length: 15 amino acids. Germline V lookup: CDR1 SGHKS, CDR2 YYEKEE (reference sequence). CDR3 sequence reads: CASSLGSSGIQPQHF. In nucleotides, the CDR3 is TGTGCCAGCAGCTTGGGTTCTTCGGGGATTCAGCCCCAGCATTTT.

The CDR3 is CSVVGAYYEQYF. In DNA, the CDR3 is TGCAGCGTTGTAGGGGCGTACTACGAGCAGTACTTC. J is TRBJ2-7 and V is TRBV29-1; TRBD1 might be the D (5 bases). Trimming cost V 4 bases and J 3 bases, with 10 bases left between them. There are 12 residues in the CDR3. Germline V gives CDR1 SQVTM, CDR2 ANQGSEA.